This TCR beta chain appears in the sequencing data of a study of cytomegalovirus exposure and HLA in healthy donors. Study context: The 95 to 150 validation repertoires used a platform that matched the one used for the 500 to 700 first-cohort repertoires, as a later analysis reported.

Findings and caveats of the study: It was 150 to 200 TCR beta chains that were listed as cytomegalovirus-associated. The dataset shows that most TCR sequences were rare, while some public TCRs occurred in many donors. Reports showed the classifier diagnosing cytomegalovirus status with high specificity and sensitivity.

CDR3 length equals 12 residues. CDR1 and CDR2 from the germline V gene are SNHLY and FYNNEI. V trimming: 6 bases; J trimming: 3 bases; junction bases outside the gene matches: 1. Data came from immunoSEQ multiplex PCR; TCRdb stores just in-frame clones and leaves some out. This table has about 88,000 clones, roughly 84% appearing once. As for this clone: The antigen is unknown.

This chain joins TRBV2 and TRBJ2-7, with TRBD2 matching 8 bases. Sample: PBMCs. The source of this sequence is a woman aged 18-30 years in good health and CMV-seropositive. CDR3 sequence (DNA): TGTGCCAGCAGCGGGACTAGCTACGAGCAGTACTTC. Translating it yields CASSGTSYEQYF.